This T cell receptor (beta chain) derives from a study of blood T cell repertoires in COVID-19. Study summary: The study drew acute and convalescent COVID-19 samples from the United States, Italy and Spain. Nucleic acid was either cDNA or gDNA, and it came from T cells, B-cell-depleted T cells, or PBMCs.

The J segment lost 2 bases and the V segment lost 3 bases, leaving 2 bases of the junction unmatched. Per the germline V gene, CDR1 is LNHDA and CDR2 is SQIVND (reference sequence). This CDR3 contains 14 residues. As processed by the authors: Estimated nucleated cell counts came from reference gene primer amplification. This table comes from immunoSEQ multiplex PCR, and its TCRdb copy is limited to in-frame clones, with some not included. That table furnishes V, J and clone size, whereas the DNA furnished D and trimming. The table has 150,000 to 200,000 clones, around 87% seen once; the top ten hold approximately 6.5%.

The sequence was obtained from a woman of 80 years or more in a cohort sampled during active or convalescent COVID-19. The chain couples TRBV19 to TRBJ1-2, with 8 bases identical to TRBD1. The sequenced material came from peripheral blood. CDR3 nucleotides: TGTGCCAGTAGTATGACAGGGGCAAACTATGGCTACACCTTC. The encoded protein is CASSMTGANYGYTF.